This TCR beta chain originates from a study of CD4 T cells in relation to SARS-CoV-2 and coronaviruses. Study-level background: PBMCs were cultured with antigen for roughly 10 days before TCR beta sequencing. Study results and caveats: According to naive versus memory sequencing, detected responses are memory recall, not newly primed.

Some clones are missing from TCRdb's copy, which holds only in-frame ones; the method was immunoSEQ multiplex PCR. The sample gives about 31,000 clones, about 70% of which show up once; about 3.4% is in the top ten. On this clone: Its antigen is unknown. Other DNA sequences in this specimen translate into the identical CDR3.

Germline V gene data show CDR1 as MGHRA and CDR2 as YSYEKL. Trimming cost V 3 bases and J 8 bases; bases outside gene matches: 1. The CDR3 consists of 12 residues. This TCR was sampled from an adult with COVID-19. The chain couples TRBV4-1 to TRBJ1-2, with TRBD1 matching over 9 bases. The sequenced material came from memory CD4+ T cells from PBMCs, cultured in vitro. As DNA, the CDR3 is TGCGCCAGCAGCCAGGGACAGGGAGGCTACACCTTC. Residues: CASSQGQGGYTF.